This TCR beta chain was recovered during a study of low-dose radiotherapy and immunotherapy resistance in tumors. About the study: Treatment of Cohort 2 consisted of 1 Gy per fraction every two weeks, amounting to 13 Gy over 26 weeks.

Time point defined: before trial treatment. Donors were treated with nivolumab, ipilimumab, aspirin, and low-dose cyclophosphamide and radiotherapy. This clonotype was seen ten or more times. The junction departs from the called germline gene at one end, perhaps through a read error. The CDR3 is made up of 12 amino acids. The germline V gene encodes CDR1 SNHLY and CDR2 FYNNEI. Alpha- and beta-chain coverage of first-strand cDNA came from TRAV- and TRBV-specific primers. PCR amplification of the TCRs was performed with Phusion for 20 to 25 PCR cycles, and it relied on a constant-region primer together with a V-primer adapter. One entry per CDR3 protein, called by TCRdb with MiXCR from the reads. There are approximately 84,000 distinct CDR3 sequences in the sample; roughly 19% occur only once, and roughly 2.8% lies in the top ten.

The receptor's source is a male donor with prostate cancer. This sample comprised PBMCs, obtained before treatment. The chain combines TRBV2 with TRBJ2-1, with 7 nucleotides matching TRBD2. The CDR3 loop is CGSKRDSNEQFF. CDR3 in DNA: TGTGGCAGCAAGCGGGACTCCAATGAGCAGTTCTTC.